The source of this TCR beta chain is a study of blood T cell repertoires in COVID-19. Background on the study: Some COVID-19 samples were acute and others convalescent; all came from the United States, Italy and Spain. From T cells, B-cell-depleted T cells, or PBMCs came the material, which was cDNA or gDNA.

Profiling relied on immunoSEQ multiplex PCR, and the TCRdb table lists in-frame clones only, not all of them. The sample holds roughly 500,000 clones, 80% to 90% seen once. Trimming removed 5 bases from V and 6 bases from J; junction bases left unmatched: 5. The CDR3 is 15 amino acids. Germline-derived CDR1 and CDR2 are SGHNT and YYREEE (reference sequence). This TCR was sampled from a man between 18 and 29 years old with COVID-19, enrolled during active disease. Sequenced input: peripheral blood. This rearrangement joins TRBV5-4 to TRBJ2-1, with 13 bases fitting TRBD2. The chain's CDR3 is CASSQRTSGGNEQFF. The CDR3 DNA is TGTGCCAGCAGTCAAAGGACTAGCGGGGGCAATGAGCAGTTCTTC.